This T cell receptor beta chain was obtained from a study of cytomegalovirus exposure and HLA in healthy donors. On the study more broadly: In an earlier analysis, 95 million to 130 million unique TCR beta sequences were found from approximately 190 million T cells.

Amplification used 60 Vbeta primers and 13 Jbeta primers. Clones were read by immunoSEQ multiplex PCR, and TCRdb kept only the in-frame ones, dropping some. The sample lists fewer than 150,000 clones, approximately 72% occurring once. The germline gives CDR1 SNHLY, CDR2 FYNNEI. The V gene end was trimmed by 4 bases and the J gene end by 2 bases; junction bases not matched to a gene: 5. The CDR3 runs to 16 residues. The sample consisted of PBMCs. This chain uses TRBV2 with TRBJ1-5; 10 bases are a match to TRBD1. The TCR originated in a man aged 55 to 70 in good health and CMV-seropositive. The DNA of the CDR3 is TGTGCCAGCAGTGTCTGGGACAGGGGTGGCAATCAGCCCCAGCATTTT. Protein: CASSVWDRGGNQPQHF.